The next 15 T cell receptor beta chains were all read from a single sample in a study of CD4 T cells in relation to SARS-CoV-2 and coronaviruses. The method was immunoSEQ multiplex PCR; TCRdb's version includes in-frame clones alone and lacks a portion of them. The table has 35,000 to 40,000 clones, approximately 85% seen once. Material: memory CD4+ T cells from PBMCs. These receptors came from an adult with COVID-19.

The J gene is TRBJ2-7, the V gene TRBV28, with 11 bases fitting TRBD2. The CDR3 has 16 amino acids. After removal of 6 bases from V and 2 bases from J, the junction contained 9 bases not matched to a gene. From germline, CDR1 is MDHEN and CDR2 SYDVKM. CDR3 sequence: CASSLTSGRTPYEQYF. As DNA, the CDR3 is TGTGCCAGCAGCCTTACTAGCGGGAGAACCCCCTACGAGCAGTACTTC.

The rearrangement links TRBV20-1 to TRBJ1-1; D is undetermined. The CDR3 runs 11 residues. The germline V gene encodes CDR1 DFQATT and CDR2 SNEGSKA (reference sequence). V shed 3 bases and J shed 2 bases, with 4 bases lying between them. CDR3 nucleotides: TGCAGTGCTAGCGGCAACACTGAAGCTTTCTTT. This translates into CSASGNTEAFF.

J is TRBJ1-4 and V is TRBV7-2, with D perhaps matching TRBD1 (6 bases). Looked up from germline, CDR1 is SGHTA and CDR2 is FQGNSA. The CDR3 is 15 amino acids. Between the trimmed V and J ends, which lost 2 bases and 10 bases, there was a span of 17 bases. CDR3: CASSLLSGAGGKLFF. CDR3 in DNA: TGTGCCAGCAGCTTACTTTCAGGGGCGGGGGGAAAACTGTTTTTT.

The rearrangement uses TRBV28 and TRBJ1-1; 8 bases are shared with TRBD1. Losses at the gene ends were 7 bases for V and 3 bases for J; bases not matched to a gene: 7. Germline V gene lookup returns CDR1 MDHEN and CDR2 SYDVKM. CDR3 length: 14 amino acids. CDR3 loop: CASTTDREDTEAFF. DNA for the CDR3: TGTGCCAGCACCACGGACAGGGAGGACACTGAAGCTTTCTTT.

This chain's CDR3 is CASSHEGVRPSGNNEQFF. For the CDR3, the DNA is TGTGCCAGCAGCCATGAGGGGGTCAGGCCTAGCGGGAACAATGAGCAGTTCTTC. This chain connects TRBV3-1 (or the pseudogene TRBV3-2) to TRBJ2-1, with 9 bases aligning to TRBD2. V shed 3 bases, J shed 5 bases, and the junction held 14 bases outside the gene matches. CDR3 length equals 18 residues. From germline, CDR1 is LGHDT and CDR2 YNNKEL (reference sequence).

The rearrangement uses TRBV3-1 (or the pseudogene TRBV3-2) and TRBJ1-2, with TRBD1 as a possible D gene (6 bases). CDR3 length equals 17 residues. Trimming took off 0 bases at V and 3 bases at J, with 17 bases between the two ends. Per the germline V gene, CDR1 is LGHDT and CDR2 is YNNKEL (reference sequence). As DNA, the CDR3 is TGTGCCAGCAGCCAAGAGTCAGCAGGGGATATTTACTATGGCTACACCTTC. Translated: CASSQESAGDIYYGYTF.

The V and J genes are TRBV7-9 and TRBJ2-5; 9 nucleotides match TRBD2. CDR1 and CDR2 from the germline V gene are SEHNR and FQNEAQ (reference sequence). The CDR3 covers 14 residues. V trimming: 5 bases; J trimming: 4 bases; junction bases outside the gene matches: 5. CDR3 bases: TGTGCCAGCAGCAGGGGACTAGCAGGAGAGACCCAGTACTTC. Its translation is CASSRGLAGETQYF.

The gene calls are TRBV15 and TRBJ2-7; D possibly corresponds to TRBD1 (5 bases). CDR1 and CDR2 from the germline V gene are LNHNV and YYDKDF (reference sequence). V lost 0 bases and J 1 base, leaving 13 bases between the germline ends. This CDR3 contains 16 residues. The CDR3 here is CATSRDLNTGSYEQYF. The DNA of the CDR3 is TGTGCCACCAGCAGAGATTTAAATACAGGATCCTACGAGCAGTACTTC. The variable domain in full, with the rest retrieved from reference TRBV15 and TRBJ2-7, is DAMVIQNPRYQVTQFGKPVTLSCSQTLNHNVMYWYQQKSSQAPKLLFHYYDKDFNNEADTPDNFQSRRPNTSFCFLDIRSPGLGDTAMYLCATSRDLNTGSYEQYFGPGTRLTVT.

Only one count was recorded for this clone. Mismatch with germline at one junction end may stem from a read error. The rearrangement uses TRBV7-2 and TRBJ1-2; 10 nucleotides align to TRBD1. The CDR3 runs 14 residues. The germline gives CDR1 SGHTA, CDR2 FQGNSA. This CDR3 reads CASSFGQGDYGYTF. CDR3 DNA sequence: TGTGCCAGCAGCTTTGGACAGGGGGACTACGGCTACACCTTC.

V usage is TRBV14 and J usage is TRBJ1-1; tentatively, D is TRBD1 (6 bases). Trimming stripped 6 bases from V and 2 bases from J, with 16 bases between. Germline V CDR1 and CDR2: SGHDN, FVKESK. The CDR3 contains 15 residues. The CDR3 reads CASSPRTGLNTEAFF. CDR3 nucleotide sequence: TGTGCCAGCAGTCCAAGAACAGGGCTAAACACTGAAGCTTTCTTT.

The chain recombines TRBV6-6 with TRBJ2-7, with 7 bases aligning to TRBD1. Germline assignment: CDR1 MNHNY and CDR2 SVGAGI (reference sequence). The V segment lost 5 bases and the J segment 4 bases; nucleotides outside the gene matches: 11. The CDR3 is 15 amino acids. Here the CDR3 reads CASSQPPGQKYEQYF. CDR3 sequence (DNA): TGTGCCAGCAGTCAGCCCCCGGGACAGAAGTACGAGCAGTACTTC.

This chain joins TRBV5-1 and TRBJ2-3; 8 bases agree with TRBD2. With 0 bases clipped from V and 3 bases from J, the junction kept 3 bases outside the gene matches. The length of the CDR3 is 15 residues. Germline CDR1 and CDR2: SGHRS and YFSETQ. CDR3 loop: CASSLEGGGTDTQYF. The DNA of the CDR3 is TGCGCCAGCAGCTTGGAAGGCGGGGGGACAGATACGCAGTATTTT.

The rearrangement uses TRBV11-2 and TRBJ2-7, with 9 bases identical to TRBD2. V shed 0 bases, J shed 6 bases, and the junction held 9 bases outside the gene matches. CDR1 is SGHAT and CDR2 is FQNNGV in the germline V gene. The CDR3 contains 16 residues. CDR3 bases: TGTGCCAGCAGCTTAGATCGGCCAGCGGGAGGCCTCGAGCAGTACTTC. Translation: CASSLDRPAGGLEQYF.

V and J are TRBV6-5 and TRBJ2-3; D call uncertain. Germline values: CDR1 MNHEY, CDR2 SVGAGI. This CDR3 is 11 amino acids long. V was cut by 2 bases and J by 7 bases, with 4 bases left in between. The CDR3 here is CASSYGNTQYF. Written as DNA, the CDR3 is TGTGCCAGCAGTTACGGGAATACGCAGTATTTT.

The J gene is TRBJ1-6, the V gene TRBV7-3, with unresolved D. V lost 2 bases and J 4 bases, leaving 9 bases between the germline ends. Germline CDR1 SGHTA, CDR2 FQGTGA. The CDR3 loop spans 15 amino acids. The CDR3 coding sequence is TGTGCCAGCAGCTTATTAGGCAGATATAATTCACCCCTCCACTTT. Amino acid sequence: CASSLLGRYNSPLHF.